The 8 T cell receptor beta chains below come from one sample, sequenced in a study of blood T cell repertoires in COVID-19. Some clones are missing from TCRdb's copy, which holds only in-frame ones; the method was immunoSEQ multiplex PCR. The data contain roughly 250,000 clones, 88% of them singletons. Sequenced material: peripheral blood. The source is a woman aged 35 to 49 who had recovered from COVID-19.

This chain uses TRBV3-1 (or the pseudogene TRBV3-2) with TRBJ1-2, with D unclear. V lost 1 base, J lost 2 bases, and 11 bases lay in between. The CDR3 has 15 residues. From germline, CDR1 is LGHDT and CDR2 YNNKEL (reference sequence). This CDR3 reads CASSQGEGRNYGYTF. The CDR3 nucleotides read TGTGCCAGCAGCCAAGGCGAGGGCCGGAACTATGGCTACACCTTC.

The chain recombines TRBV5-6 with TRBJ1-4, with 8 bases matching TRBD1. The germline CDR1 and CDR2 sequences are SGHDT and YYEEEE. The CDR3 sequence is 17 residues long. The V segment lost 0 bases and the J segment 0 bases; nucleotides outside the gene matches: 4. Written as DNA, the CDR3 is TGTGCCAGCAGCTTGGTAGGACAGGGTCCAACTAATGAAAAACTGTTTTTT. Its translation is CASSLVGQGPTNEKLFF.

In DNA, the CDR3 is TGTGCCAGCAGTTCTCACGGTTCCTTCTCTGGAAACACCATATATTTT. Amino acids: CASSSHGSFSGNTIYF. The V and J genes are TRBV6-2 or TRBV6-3 and TRBJ1-3; no definite D call. The CDR3 extends over 16 amino acids. Germline V CDR1 and CDR2: MNHEY, SVGEGT. V lost 4 bases and J lost 0, with 13 bases in between.

The rearrangement links TRBV5-6 to TRBJ1-2, with a tentative D call TRBD1 (5 bases). Germline assignment: CDR1 SGHDT and CDR2 YYEEEE. Trimming shortened V by 1 base and J by 3 bases, and 16 bases separated the two germline ends. The CDR3 is 16 amino acids. CDR3 nucleotide sequence: TGTGCCAGCAGCTTGTTAGCAGGGAGGTTGGACTATGGCTACACCTTC. As protein: CASSLLAGRLDYGYTF.

The chain has TRBV6-2 or TRBV6-3 and TRBJ2-7; the match to TRBD1 covers 10 bases. With 4 bases clipped from V and 6 bases from J, the junction kept 12 bases outside the gene matches. Germline-derived CDR1 and CDR2 are MNHEY and SVGEGT. CDR3 length: 16 amino acids. For the CDR3, the DNA is TGTGCCAGCAGTTCACCCAGACAGGGGGCTCGAGGCGAGCAGTACTTC. It encodes CASSSPRQGARGEQYF.

This chain links TRBV29-1 with TRBJ2-1; 10 nucleotides line up with TRBD2. CDR3 size: 14 residues. Germline V lookup: CDR1 SQVTM, CDR2 ANQGSEA. Trimming took 4 bases from V and 8 from J; bases not matched to a gene: 8. CDR3 region: CSVVSGRVGDEQFF. DNA for the CDR3: TGCAGCGTTGTAAGCGGGAGGGTTGGCGATGAGCAGTTCTTC.

The chain employs TRBV6-6 and TRBJ1-2, with a tentative D call TRBD1 (5 bases). The CDR3 loop spans 15 amino acids. Germline CDR1 reads MNHNY; CDR2 reads SVGAGI (reference sequence). Trimming removed 2 bases at V and 3 bases at J, with 13 bases between. CDR3 nucleotide sequence: TGTGCCAGCAGTTACGGGGCCCGAACGCACTATGGCTACACCTTC. Protein sequence: CASSYGARTHYGYTF.

The chain carries TRBV27 and TRBJ1-6; D possibly corresponds to TRBD1 (6 bases). This CDR3 comprises 15 residues. Trimming removed 0 bases at V and 6 bases at J, with 9 bases between. CDR1 is MNHEY, CDR2 SMNVEV, per germline (reference sequence). This chain's CDR3 is CASSLSRGGNSPLHF. The CDR3 coding sequence is TGTGCCAGCAGTTTATCCAGGGGTGGTAATTCACCCCTCCACTTT.